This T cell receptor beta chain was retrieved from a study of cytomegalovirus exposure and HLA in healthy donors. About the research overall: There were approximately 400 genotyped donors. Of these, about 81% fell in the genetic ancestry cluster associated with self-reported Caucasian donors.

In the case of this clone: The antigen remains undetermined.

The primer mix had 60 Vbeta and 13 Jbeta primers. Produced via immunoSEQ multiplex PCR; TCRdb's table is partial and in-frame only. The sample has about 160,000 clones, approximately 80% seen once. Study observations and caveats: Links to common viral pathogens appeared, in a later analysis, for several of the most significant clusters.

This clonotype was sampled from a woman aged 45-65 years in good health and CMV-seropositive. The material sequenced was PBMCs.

The CDR3 nucleotides read TGTGCCAGCAGCCAAGAGCAGTCGCTAGCGGAATACAATGAGCAGTTCTTC. Translated, it gives CASSQEQSLAEYNEQFF. This rearrangement joins TRBV4-2 to TRBJ2-1; 7 bases align to TRBD2. V dropped 0 bases and J dropped 4; count of bases not matched to a gene: 9. Germline loops: CDR1 LGHNA, CDR2 YNFKEQ. The CDR3 loop spans 17 amino acids.